This T cell receptor (beta chain) was recorded in a study of regulatory T cells in long-lasting Graves disease. Time point in this sample: newly diagnosed GD, antithyroid drugs for less than 3 months. Generation of the TCR library employed RNA extracted from PBMCs. Graves' disease diagnoses used American Thyroid Association guidelines. In its sample, this clonotype was seen a few times. Both iRepertoire HTBI primers and Arm-PCR of CDR3 regions were used to build the TCR beta libraries. TCRdb reprocessed the multiplex PCR reads via MiXCR and lists one record per CDR3 protein. The sample yields more than 300,000 distinct CDR3 sequences, roughly 16% seen once. Germline CDR1 is MNHEY and CDR2 is SVGEGT. CDR3 length: 15 amino acids. The V and J ends lost 2 bases and 8 bases, in that order; junction bases with no gene match: 6. These same records also appear under a second study, on T cells in Graves' hyperthyroidism and ophthalmopathy.

This receptor was taken from a woman in her late teens or twenties with Graves disease. V is TRBV6-2 or TRBV6-3 and J is TRBJ1-6, with 7 bases that match TRBD1. The sample consisted of peripheral blood mononuclear cells (PBMCs), taken at new diagnosis, from a patient treated with antithyroid drugs. CDR3 nucleotides: TGTGCCAGCAGTTACCGAGGGGGCGAGGATTCACCCCTCCACTTT. It translates to CASSYRGGEDSPLHF.